The T cell receptor beta chain under discussion was sequenced for a study of identical twins. Findings of the study overall: For monozygotic twins, models underestimated out-of-frame TCR alpha sharing.

The CDR3 runs 17 residues. A universal primer site was created by template switching, with the cDNA bearing unique molecular identifiers. TCRdb re-analysed the 5' RACE reads in MiXCR, keeping a single row per CDR3 protein. This repertoire shows more than 250,000 distinct CDR3 sequences, about 8% found once; its top ten account for approximately 2.1%. A remark on this clonotype: As yet, its antigen is unknown. A clone one base away is much larger, so this may be a read error.

A further study also used this sample, focusing on yellow fever vaccine responses in identical twins. That report adds: Twins' vaccine T cell response reportedly gave the appearance of partial convergence and partial personalization.

The receptor was isolated from a woman aged 18 to 35 in good health. The sequenced material came from memory (CD45RO+) T cells sorted from blood. This chain uses TRBV12-3 or TRBV12-4 with TRBJ2-7; D is possibly TRBD2 (5 bases). The DNA of the CDR3 is TGTGCCAGCAGTTTTCGGGCCTATGTAATCCGGGGTTACGAGCGGTACTTC. Its protein product is CASSFRAYVIRGYERYF.